This T cell receptor (beta chain) was identified in a study of cytomegalovirus exposure and HLA in healthy donors. Study-wide results and limits: Most sequenced TCRs were rare (though some public TCRs occurred in many donors).

J gave up 5 bases and V 3 bases, and 10 bases lay outside the gene matches. The germline V gene has CDR1 LNHNV and CDR2 YYDKDF (reference sequence). This CDR3 has 16 amino acids. Remarks on this clone: Its antigen is not identified.

PCR involved 60 Vbeta and 13 Jbeta primers. The method was immunoSEQ multiplex PCR; TCRdb's version includes in-frame clones alone and lacks a portion of them. The sample includes about 130,000 clones, more than 15% of them seen just once. The specimen sequenced was PBMCs. This rearrangement joins TRBV15 to TRBJ2-1, with 7 bases fitting TRBD1. The clonotype comes from a female donor in good health and CMV-seropositive. The CDR3 DNA sequence: TGTGCCACCAGCAGGCTCCGGGACAGTAAGCACAATGAGCAGTTCTTC. Its translation: CATSRLRDSKHNEQFF.